This TCR beta chain was observed in a study of glioma-infiltrating T cells after dendritic cell vaccination. The time point: after dendritic cell vaccination, including at tumor progression/relapse. This CDR3 is 14 amino acids long. V lost 5 bases to trimming and J lost 1 base, with 11 bases between them. Germline CDR1 reads SGHVS; CDR2 reads FNYEAQ. Clones were read by immunoSEQ multiplex PCR, and TCRdb kept only the in-frame ones, dropping some. The table lists 75,000 to 95,000 clones, about 81% of them singletons. The rearrangement links TRBV7-6 to TRBJ1-1; no clear D gene. This receptor was identified in a human donor with glioblastoma. The sequenced sample was blood, obtained after dendritic cell vaccination. CDR3: CASSPNQANTEAFF. The CDR3 region has the DNA TGTGCCAGCAGCCCCAACCAAGCGAACACTGAAGCTTTCTTT.